These 24 T cell receptor beta chains were all obtained from the same sample, sequenced in a study of breast tumors, draining lymph nodes, adjacent tissues. Via MiXCR, TCRdb re-called the multiplex PCR reads, giving one row per CDR3 protein. The sample yields some 130,000 distinct CDR3 sequences, 15% to 20% seen once. The lymph nodes were axillary draining lymph nodes from breast cancer patients. Material: axillary lymph node tissue. These receptor sequences come from a female donor with breast cancer. Some clones in this sample may be carry-over from other donors' samples.

This clonotype was detected ten times or more. V is TRBV20-1 and J is TRBJ2-7, with D hard to call. This CDR3 has 14 residues. Germline loops: CDR1 DFQATT, CDR2 SNEGSKA (reference sequence). V lost 3 bases and J 1 base, leaving 13 bases between the germline ends. The CDR3 bases are TGCAGTGCTAGTTCCCTTAGATTTTCCTACGAGCAGTACTTC. It is translated as CSASSLRFSYEQYF.

This clonotype has ten or more counts. This chain uses TRBV20-1 with TRBJ1-6, with D perhaps matching TRBD1 (6 bases). The V end lost 5 bases, the J end lost 5 bases, and 16 bases lay between the germline ends. This CDR3 comprises 15 residues. Looked up from germline, CDR1 is DFQATT and CDR2 is SNEGSKA (reference sequence). CDR3 protein: CSADNSRGNNSPLHF. The CDR3 nucleotides read TGCAGTGCTGACAATAGCAGGGGAAATAATTCACCCCTCCACTTT.

This clonotype was counted many times. V is TRBV28 and J is TRBJ2-5; D may be TRBD2 (6 bases). This CDR3 comprises 14 residues. Trimming shortened V by 2 bases and J by 5 bases, and 12 bases separated the two germline ends. Germline-derived CDR1 and CDR2 are MDHEN and SYDVKM. CDR3 residues: CASSLGRAGETQYF. Written as DNA, the CDR3 is TGTGCCAGCAGTTTAGGACGGGCGGGGGAGACCCAGTACTTC.

A word on this clonotype: It may be a read error: a sequence one base away is much more abundant. This CDR3 is missing its conserved last phenylalanine or tryptophan, likely due to a read error. The chain links TRBV4-2 to TRBJ2-7; D is ambiguous. This CDR3 region has 14 residues. The V end lost 1 base, the J end lost 3 bases, and 10 bases lay between the germline ends. Looked up from germline, CDR1 is LGHNA and CDR2 is YNFKEQ. CDR3 coding DNA: TGTGCCAGCAGCCAAGGTAGTCACAACTACGAGCAGTACCTC. As protein: CASSQGSHNYEQYL.

With respect to this clonotype: This clone may be a read error of a much larger clone one base away. The gene calls are TRBV20-1 and TRBJ2-5; 10 bases fit TRBD1. The CDR3 runs 13 residues. Germline CDR1 DFQATT, CDR2 SNEGSKA (reference sequence). This CDR3 is CNATSDRGETQYF. CDR3 in DNA: TGCAATGCTACTTCGGACAGGGGGGAGACCCAGTACTTC.

This clonotype was seen ten or more times. The chain links TRBV20-1 to TRBJ2-1, with a weak D call TRBD2 (5 bases). Looked up from germline, CDR1 is DFQATT and CDR2 is SNEGSKA (reference sequence). V was trimmed by 6 bases and J by 8 bases, leaving 11 bases between them. There are 11 residues in the CDR3. The CDR3 region is CSAGEGHEQFF. In DNA form, the CDR3 reads TGCAGTGCCGGTGAGGGCCATGAGCAGTTCTTC.

This clonotype was seen at least ten times. This chain uses TRBV29-1 with TRBJ2-5; 7 bases are shared with TRBD1. Germline lookup yields CDR1 SQVTM and CDR2 ANQGSEA. After removal of 6 bases from V and 5 bases from J, the junction contained 9 bases not matched to a gene. This CDR3 has 13 amino acids. CDR3 bases: TGCAGCGTCCAAACAGGGGCCCTGGAGACCCAGTACTTC. Protein product: CSVQTGALETQYF.

The table lists this clonotype with many counts. CDR3 region: CASSAGTAAYEQYF. The CDR3, as DNA: TGTGCCAGCAGTGCCGGGACAGCCGCCTACGAGCAGTACTTC. The chain has TRBV6-1 and TRBJ2-7; TRBD1 matches at 7 bases. Germline trimming cut 4 bases from V and 2 bases from J; bases unmatched to any gene: 5. CDR1 and CDR2 (germline): MNHNS, SASEGT. This CDR3 comprises 14 residues.

This clonotype showed up many times. The chain combines TRBV7-8 with TRBJ1-4; TRBD1 might be the D (5 bases). The CDR3 runs to 14 residues. The V end was cut by 5 bases, the J end by 3 bases, with 10 bases between. CDR1 is SGHVS and CDR2 is FQNEAQ in the germline V gene. In nucleotides, the CDR3 is TGTGCCAGCAGCCCCCGGGACGCTAATGAAAAACTGTTTTTT. Translation: CASSPRDANEKLFF.

This clonotype has ten or more counts. The CDR3 here is CASSGSGVGEQYF. CDR3 coding DNA: TGTGCCAGCAGTGGCTCTGGGGTCGGCGAGCAGTACTTC. The gene calls are TRBV6-5 and TRBJ2-7; D unclear. The germline V and J ends were trimmed by 5 bases and 6 bases, with 14 bases remaining between them. The germline V gene has CDR1 MNHEY and CDR2 SVGAGI. The CDR3 is 13 residues long.

This clonotype was counted ten times or more. CDR3 sequence (DNA): TGTGCCAGCAGCCCACAGGGGGCGTACACCGGGGAGCTGTTTTTT. Amino acid sequence: CASSPQGAYTGELFF. V usage is TRBV7-9 and J usage is TRBJ2-2, with TRBD1 identical over 9 bases. The junction had 4 bases not matched to a gene; V was cut back by 5 bases and J by 3 bases. CDR1 is SEHNR and CDR2 is FQNEAQ in the germline V gene (reference sequence). This CDR3 contains 15 residues.

There are many counts of this clonotype. The CDR3 reads CATSRDRGGYGYTF. Here the CDR3 DNA reads TGTGCCACCAGCAGAGATCGGGGGGGATATGGCTACACCTTC. The chain links TRBV15 to TRBJ1-2; tentative D call: TRBD1 (5 bases). Per germline, CDR1 LNHNV and CDR2 YYDKDF (reference sequence). The V and J ends lost 0 bases and 5 bases respectively, with 10 bases between them. The CDR3 sequence is 14 residues long. The variable domain in full, completed from reference TRBV15 and TRBJ1-2, reads DAMVIQNPRYQVTQFGKPVTLSCSQTLNHNVMYWYQQKSSQAPKLLFHYYDKDFNNEADTPDNFQSRRPNTSFCFLDIRSPGLGDTAMYLCATSRDRGGYGYTFGSGTRLTVV.

This clonotype was counted at least ten times. The rearrangement links TRBV7-3 to TRBJ2-7; perhaps TRBD2 as D (6 bases). From germline, CDR1 is SGHTA and CDR2 FQGTGA. Trimming stripped 2 bases from V and 4 bases from J, with 12 bases between. This CDR3 comprises 14 residues. CDR3 nucleotides: TGTGCCAGCAGCTTACTAGGCGGGGCGTACGAGCAGTACTTC. It is translated as CASSLLGGAYEQYF.

Points on this clonotype: This sequence may be a read error, since a much larger clone differs from it by one base. The genes are TRBV7-3 and TRBJ2-3; 7 bases agree with TRBD2. Germline V gene lookup returns CDR1 SGHTA and CDR2 FQGTGA. The CDR3 totals 15 residues. CDR3 region: CASSLAGATGDTQCF. DNA for the CDR3: TGTGCCAGCAGCTTAGCGGGAGCCACCGGGGATACGCAGTGTTTT.

This clonotype was seen many times. This chain links TRBV7-2 with TRBJ2-1, with a tentative D call TRBD1 (6 bases). The CDR3 totals 13 residues. CDR1 SGHTA and CDR2 FQGNSA come from the germline V gene. The germline V and J ends were trimmed by 3 bases and 7 bases, with 10 bases remaining between them. This CDR3 is CASSLTQGNEQFF. The CDR3 nucleotides are TGTGCCAGCAGCTTGACACAGGGAAATGAGCAGTTCTTC.

In this sample, this clonotype turned up many times. V usage is TRBV19 and J usage is TRBJ2-1; the D gene is possibly TRBD1 (6 bases). In germline, CDR1 is LNHDA, CDR2 SQIVND (reference sequence). Deletions cut 5 bases from V and 9 bases from J, with 14 bases between. The CDR3 runs to 13 residues. The CDR3 region has the DNA TGTGCCAGTAGTCCTCAGGGGCATGGTGAGCAGTTCTTC. As protein: CASSPQGHGEQFF.

This clonotype has at least ten counts. The genes are TRBV6-5 and TRBJ2-7; D might be TRBD2 (7 bases). V was trimmed by 6 bases and J by 0 bases, leaving 15 bases between them. The CDR3 totals 15 residues. Looked up from germline, CDR1 is MNHEY and CDR2 is SVGAGI. CDR3 in DNA: TGTGCCAGCAGCCTTGGGGAGGGGGGCTCCTACGAGCAGTACTTC. Residues: CASSLGEGGSYEQYF.

This clonotype was counted many times. V is TRBV20-1 and J is TRBJ2-1, with unresolved D. The V gene lost 6 bases and the J gene lost 4 bases, with 4 bases spanning the gap. The CDR3 has 10 residues. CDR1 and CDR2 (germline): DFQATT, SNEGSKA (reference sequence). Here the CDR3 DNA reads TGCAGTGCGCATTACAATGAGCAGTTCTTC. Its protein product is CSAHYNEQFF.

In its sample, this clonotype was seen many times. The chain joins TRBV7-9 to TRBJ2-5; TRBD1 matches at 7 bases. This CDR3 is built from 13 residues. Germline CDR1 and CDR2: SEHNR and FQNEAQ (reference sequence). Trimming at V came to 4 bases and at J to 2 bases, leaving 1 base not matched to a gene. The CDR3 spells CASSWDSQETQYF. For the CDR3, the DNA is TGTGCCAGCAGCTGGGACAGTCAAGAGACCCAGTACTTC.

This clonotype was seen a few times. A much bigger clone sits one base away, suggesting this may be a read error. The V gene is TRBV29-1, the J gene TRBJ2-5; the D call may be TRBD1 or TRBD2 (5 bases each). This CDR3 has 13 amino acids. V lost 5 bases and J 4 bases, leaving 14 bases between the germline ends. Germline loops: CDR1 SQVTM, CDR2 ANQGSEA. CDR3 residues: CSVSDGAGETQYF. CDR3 DNA: TGCAGCGTTTCCGACGGGGCGGGAGAGACCCAGTACTTC.

This clonotype showed up many times. The J gene is TRBJ2-3, the V gene TRBV5-1, with D possibly matching TRBD1 (6 bases). The CDR3 sequence is 13 residues long. Trimming removed 0 bases at V and 4 bases at J, with 6 bases between. Germline lookup yields CDR1 SGHRS and CDR2 YFSETQ. CDR3 in amino acids: CASSLEGADTQYF. The CDR3 bases are TGCGCCAGCAGCTTGGAGGGGGCAGATACGCAGTATTTT.

At least ten counts were recorded for this clonotype. This sequence joins TRBV5-1 and TRBJ2-7; the D is unclear. Trimming pared 0 bases from V and 0 bases from J, leaving 7 bases between. This CDR3 is built from 14 residues. CDR1 SGHRS and CDR2 YFSETQ come from the germline V gene. The CDR3: CASSLEGASYEQYF. CDR3 DNA: TGCGCCAGCAGCTTGGAAGGTGCCTCCTACGAGCAGTACTTC.

In its sample, this clonotype was seen many times. This chain links TRBV19 with TRBJ1-5; 7 nucleotides align to TRBD1. The CDR3 is 15 amino acids. J was trimmed by 0 bases and V by 6 bases; bases with no gene match: 5. CDR1 is LNHDA, CDR2 SQIVND, per germline (reference sequence). The CDR3 loop is CASSPTGDSNQPQHF. In DNA form, the CDR3 reads TGTGCCAGTAGCCCTACAGGGGATAGCAATCAGCCCCAGCATTTT. The variable domain in full, completed from reference TRBV19 and TRBJ1-5, reads DGGITQSPKYLFRKEGQNVTLSCEQNLNHDAMYWYRQDPGQGLRLIYYSQIVNDFQKGDIAEGYSVSREKKESFPLTVTSAQKNPTAFYLCASSPTGDSNQPQHFGDGTRLSIL.

Note on this clonotype: A read error is possible here, since a much larger clone lies one base away. The J gene is TRBJ2-7, the V gene TRBV7-2, with D perhaps matching TRBD2 (6 bases). This CDR3 has 13 residues. Per the germline V gene, CDR1 is SGHTA and CDR2 is FQGNSA. The CDR3 nucleotides are TGTGCCAGCAGCTTCGGACCGTCGGGGGAGCAGCACTTC. Translating it yields CASSFGPSGEQHF.